The clone carrying this T cell receptor beta chain was observed a few times. The repertoire was sequenced with immunoSEQ multiplex PCR; TCRdb's copy has only in-frame clones and lacks some. The sample contains fewer than 350,000 clones, over 75% of which appear only once. Cohort 3 recovery required two negative PCRs, clearance, or symptom resolution. This entry belongs to a study of blood T cell repertoires in COVID-19. Study-wide context: Sources were T cells, B-cell-depleted T cells, or PBMCs; the material itself was cDNA or gDNA.

This CDR3 spans 12 amino acids. Looked up from germline, CDR1 is SEHNR and CDR2 is FQNEAQ (reference sequence). The V end was cut by 3 bases, the J end by 10 bases, with 12 bases between. This sequence was found in a woman in her thirties or forties who had recovered from COVID-19. The sequenced material came from PBMCs or T cells enriched from blood (not recorded which). The chain employs TRBV7-9 and TRBJ1-1; D is possibly TRBD1 (5 bases). CDR3 nucleotide sequence: TGTGCCAGCAGCTTTTTAACAGGAAGAGCTTTCTTT. Protein: CASSFLTGRAFF.